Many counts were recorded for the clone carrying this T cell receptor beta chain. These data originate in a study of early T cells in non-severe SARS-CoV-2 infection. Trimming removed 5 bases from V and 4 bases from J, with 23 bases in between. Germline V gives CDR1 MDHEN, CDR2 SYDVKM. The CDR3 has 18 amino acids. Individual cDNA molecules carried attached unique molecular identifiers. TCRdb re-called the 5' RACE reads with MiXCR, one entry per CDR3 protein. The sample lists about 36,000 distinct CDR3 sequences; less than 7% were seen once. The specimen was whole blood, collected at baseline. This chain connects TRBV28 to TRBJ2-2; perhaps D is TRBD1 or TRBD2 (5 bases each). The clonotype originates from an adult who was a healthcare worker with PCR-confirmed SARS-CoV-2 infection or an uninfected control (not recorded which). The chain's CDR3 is CASSAPGQGIGFTGELFF. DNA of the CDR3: TGTGCCAGCAGTGCCCCGGGGCAGGGAATCGGTTTCACCGGGGAGCTGTTTTTT.